What follows describes a single T cell receptor (beta chain). As yet, its antigen is unknown. The entry originates in a study of vaccination and CD4 T cells after COVID-19. The Oncomine TCR Beta short-read assay was applied to DNA of cultured CD4+ T cells. Scientists extracted genomic DNA from CD4+ T cells grown in culture. In TCRdb, the PCR reads were re-called with MiXCR into one record per CDR3 protein. The sample lists about 14,000 distinct CDR3 sequences, under 75% occurring once. Treatment here: roughly 11-day PBMC culture with coronavirus spike peptide pools or control peptides (ViraFEST assay). The CDR3 spans 16 residues. V was shortened by 3 bases and J by 7 bases, with 21 bases between the two germline ends. Germline V gives CDR1 LNHDA, CDR2 SQIVND (reference sequence).

Input material: CD4+ T cells from blood, cultured in vitro. The receptor comes from a human donor who had recovered from COVID-19. The V and J genes are TRBV19 and TRBJ1-1, with a possible D match to TRBD1 (5 bases). CDR3 sequence (DNA): TGTGCCAGTAGTATCGGGGGGACTCCTGACTTCCGTGAAGCTTTCTTT. Protein product: CASSIGGTPDFREAFF.